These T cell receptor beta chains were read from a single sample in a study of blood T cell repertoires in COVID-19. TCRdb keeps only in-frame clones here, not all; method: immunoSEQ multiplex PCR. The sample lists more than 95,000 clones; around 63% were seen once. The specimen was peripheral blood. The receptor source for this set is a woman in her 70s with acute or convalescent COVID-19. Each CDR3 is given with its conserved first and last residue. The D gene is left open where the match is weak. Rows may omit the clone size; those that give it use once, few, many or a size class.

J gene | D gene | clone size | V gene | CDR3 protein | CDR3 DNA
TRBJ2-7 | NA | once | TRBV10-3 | CAISTSGYEQYF | NA
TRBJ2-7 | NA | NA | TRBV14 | CASSQATGHYEQYF | TGTGCCAGCAGCCAAGCGACAGGCCACTACGAGCAGTACTTC
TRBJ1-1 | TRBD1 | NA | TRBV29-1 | CSVEQQGETEAFF | TGCAGCGTTGAACAACAGGGGGAAACTGAAGCTTTCTTT
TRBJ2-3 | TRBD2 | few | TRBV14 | CASRQKGGLAHTQYF | TGTGCCAGCAGACAGAAGGGCGGACTAGCTCATACGCAGTATTTT
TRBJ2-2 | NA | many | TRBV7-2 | CASSLGVLTGELFF | TGTGCCAGCAGCTTAGGCGTCCTCACCGGGGAGCTGTTTTTT
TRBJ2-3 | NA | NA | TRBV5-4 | CASSLVADTQYF | TGTGCCAGCAGCTTGGTAGCAGATACGCAGTATTTT
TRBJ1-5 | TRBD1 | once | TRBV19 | CASSTYGTGNQPQHF | TGTGCCAGTAGTACCTACGGGACAGGCAATCAGCCCCAGCATTTT
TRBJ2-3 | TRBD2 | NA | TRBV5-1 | CASSPGTRAPDTQYF | TGCGCCAGCAGCCCGGGGACTAGGGCCCCAGATACGCAGTATTTT
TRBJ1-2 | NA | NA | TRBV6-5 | CASSYNDGQGGGYTF | TGTGCCAGCAGTTACAATGACGGGCAGGGAGGAGGCTACACCTTC
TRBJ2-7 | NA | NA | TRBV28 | CASGLAFYEQYF | TGTGCCAGCGGGCTAGCCTTCTACGAGCAGTACTTC
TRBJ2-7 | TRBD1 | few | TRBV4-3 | CASSQGTGGGEQYF | TGCGCCAGCAGCCAGGGGACAGGGGGCGGAGAGCAGTACTTC
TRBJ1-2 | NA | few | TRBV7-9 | CASTGGQFSYGYTF | TGTGCCAGCACCGGTGGACAGTTTAGTTATGGCTACACCTTC
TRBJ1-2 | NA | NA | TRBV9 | CASSGQGQSNYGYTF | TGTGCCAGCAGCGGACAAGGACAGTCTAACTATGGCTACACCTTC
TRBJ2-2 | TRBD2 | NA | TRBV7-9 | CASSFASGNTGELFF | TGTGCCAGCAGCTTCGCTAGCGGGAACACCGGGGAGCTGTTTTTT
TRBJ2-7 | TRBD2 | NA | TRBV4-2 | CASSQDSGRSREQYF | TGTGCCAGCAGCCAAGATAGCGGGAGGTCTCGCGAGCAGTACTTC
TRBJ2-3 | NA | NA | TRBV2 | CASSAVSTDTQYF | TGTGCCAGCAGTGCGGTCAGCACAGATACGCAGTATTTT
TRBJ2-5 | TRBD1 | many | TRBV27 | CASSSRGRPETQYF | TGTGCCAGCAGCTCCAGGGGGCGCCCGGAGACCCAGTACTTC
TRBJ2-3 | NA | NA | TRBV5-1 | CASSPHVQGPTDTQYF | TGCGCCAGCAGCCCACATGTGCAGGGTCCCACAGATACGCAGTATTTT
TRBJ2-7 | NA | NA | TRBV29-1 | CSVAGNSYEQYF | TGCAGCGTCGCCGGGAACTCCTACGAGCAGTACTTC
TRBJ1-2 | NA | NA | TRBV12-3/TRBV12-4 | CASSFENYGYTF | TGTGCCAGCAGTTTTGAGAACTATGGCTACACCTTC
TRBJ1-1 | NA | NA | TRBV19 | CASSIDSGTEAFF | TGTGCCAGTAGTATAGATTCAGGGACTGAAGCTTTCTTT
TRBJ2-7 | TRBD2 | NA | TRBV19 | CASSPLGRARAGKGYEQYF | TGTGCCAGTAGTCCCCTGGGGAGGGCCAGGGCGGGTAAAGGCTACGAGCAGTACTTC
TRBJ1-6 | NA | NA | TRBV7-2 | CASSLGHLPLPLHF | TGTGCCAGCAGCTTAGGACATCTTCCTCTGCCCCTCCACTTT
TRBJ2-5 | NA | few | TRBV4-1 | CASSPSHLGGQETQYF | TGCGCCAGCAGCCCATCTCATTTGGGGGGCCAAGAGACCCAGTACTTC
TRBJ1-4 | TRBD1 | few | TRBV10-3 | CAISPQGALNEKLFF | TGTGCCATCAGTCCACAGGGGGCCCTTAATGAAAAACTGTTTTTT
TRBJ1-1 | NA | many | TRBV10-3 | CAISREAEAFF | TGTGCCATCAGTCGTGAGGCTGAAGCTTTCTTT
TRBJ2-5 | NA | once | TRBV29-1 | CSGRAGSETQYF | TGCAGCGGAAGGGCAGGGTCAGAGACCCAGTACTTC
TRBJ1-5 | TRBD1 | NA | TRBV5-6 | CASSSTGVGANQPQHF | TGTGCCAGCAGCTCAACAGGGGTGGGGGCCAATCAGCCCCAGCATTTT
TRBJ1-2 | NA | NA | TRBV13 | CASSLGRSGSYGYTF | TGTGCCAGCAGCTTAGGCCGGAGCGGGAGCTATGGCTACACCTTC
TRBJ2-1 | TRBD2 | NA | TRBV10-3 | CAIRSSSGGATYNEQFF | TGTGCCATCAGATCCTCTAGCGGGGGGGCCACCTACAATGAGCAGTTCTTC
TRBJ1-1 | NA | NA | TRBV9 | CASSPRGNTEAFF | TGTGCCAGCAGCCCGCGGGGGAACACTGAAGCTTTCTTT
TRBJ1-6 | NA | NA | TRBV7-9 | CASSLVGGDSPLHF | TGTGCCAGCAGCTTAGTTGGGGGGGATTCACCCCTCCACTTT
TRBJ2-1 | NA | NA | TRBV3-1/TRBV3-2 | CASSQRTGVLGEQFF | TGTGCCAGCAGCCAACGGACGGGGGTACTAGGAGAGCAGTTCTTC
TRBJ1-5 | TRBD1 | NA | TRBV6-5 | CASSTTGDYNQPQHF | TGTGCCAGCAGTACGACAGGGGACTACAATCAGCCCCAGCATTTT
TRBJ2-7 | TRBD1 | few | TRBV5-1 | CASSWNWDRGYEQYF | TGCGCCAGCAGCTGGAATTGGGACAGGGGCTACGAGCAGTACTTC
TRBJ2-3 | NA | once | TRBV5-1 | CASSDNLRTDTQYF | TGCGCCAGCAGCGACAATTTACGCACAGATACGCAGTATTTT
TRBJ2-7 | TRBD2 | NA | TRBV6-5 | CASSGLAGVYHEQYF | TGTGCCAGCTCCGGGCTAGCGGGAGTTTACCACGAGCAGTACTTC
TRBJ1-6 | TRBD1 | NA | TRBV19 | CASSTENNLIRDRGFWNSPLHF | TGTGCCAGTAGTACCGAAAACAACCTGATCCGGGACAGGGGTTTTTGGAATTCACCCCTCCACTTT
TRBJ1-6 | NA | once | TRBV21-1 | CASSINSPLHF | TGTGCCAGCAGCATAAATTCACCCCTCCACTTT
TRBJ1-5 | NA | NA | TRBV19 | CASSPPPTVYSNQPQHF | TGTGCCAGTAGTCCCCCCCCGACAGTGTATAGCAATCAGCCCCAGCATTTT
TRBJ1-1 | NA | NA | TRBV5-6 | CASSYLQSEAFF | TGTGCCAGCAGTTATTTACAGTCTGAAGCTTTCTTT
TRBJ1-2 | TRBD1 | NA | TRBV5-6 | CASSAGQGAPYGYTF | TGTGCCAGCAGCGCGGGACAGGGGGCGCCCTATGGCTACACCTTC
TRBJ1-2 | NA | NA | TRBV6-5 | CASSYSEAGPGYGYTF | TGTGCCAGCAGTTACTCGGAGGCGGGCCCGGGCTATGGCTACACCTTC
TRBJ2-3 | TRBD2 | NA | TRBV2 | CASNPAGGQHTQYF | TGTGCCAGCAATCCAGCGGGAGGGCAACATACGCAGTATTTT
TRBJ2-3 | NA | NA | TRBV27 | CASSLEAKHTQYF | TGTGCCAGCAGCTTGGAGGCTAAACATACGCAGTATTTT
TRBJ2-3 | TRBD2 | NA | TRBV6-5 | CAILAAGGKVDTQYF | TGTGCCATCCTCGCAGCGGGGGGGAAGGTAGATACGCAGTATTTT